This TCR beta chain was retrieved from a study of cytotoxic CD8 clonotypes in ibrutinib-treated CLL. At the level of the study: IGHV unmutated 17 to 18; relapsed/refractory 11 to 12; treatment-naive over 14. Notes on the study in general: Clonality correlated strongly with circulating CD8+ T cells and exceeded age-matched healthy donors at baseline. Among the clonotypes, public ones were uncommon and contracted or held stable on treatment. A rise in clonality was seen at ibrutinib response, and a fall back toward baseline was seen at progression.

Note on this clone: Antigen unknown.

Repertoires were generated with immunoSEQ multiplex PCR, while TCRdb's copy carries only in-frame clones and drops some. The table has roughly 180,000 clones, approximately 80% seen once. Here the sequenced sample was PBMCs, taken after 24 months of ibrutinib treatment. This TCR was recovered from a human donor with chronic lymphocytic leukemia.

As DNA, the CDR3 is TGCAGCGTTTCCGCCGGGACTAACACCGGGGAGCTGTTTTTT. Encoded protein: CSVSAGTNTGELFF. The chain uses TRBV29-1 and TRBJ2-2; possibly TRBD2 for D (6 bases). Trimming left V 5 bases short and J 2 bases short, with 12 bases between. Germline assignment: CDR1 SQVTM and CDR2 ANQGSEA. The CDR3 extends over 14 amino acids.